The subject of this entry is one T cell receptor (beta chain). Its antigen is still unknown. No base quality information exists; no much larger clone differs at one position. The data were taken from a study of shared clonotypes between healthy human individuals (dated by TCRdb to 2019 to 2021). About the full investigation: The cohort included a few men and a couple of women between 18 and 49 years of age. For each donor, three plates each were used for CD4 naive and CD4 memory, two plates were used for CD8 naive, and one plate was used for CD8 memory. To estimate repertoire size and how much clonotypes are shared between individuals, the study performed deep sequencing of blood TCR repertoires from about five healthy adults. Libraries were prepared and TCR repertoires were sequenced by different laboratories using diverse techniques, in order to increase sequencing depth and limit assay-specific biases. Between about 0.85 and 9.5 billion PBMCs per donor were obtained by leukapheresis.

The donors were healthy, HIV-negative adults with no recently reported acute infections or vaccinations. Only Caucasian adults living in Nashville, Tennessee, USA were represented among the donors. CD4+ T cells were enriched through magnetic negative selection, after which naive cells were positively selected on CD45RA and the remaining negative fraction served as the memory subset. Blood was obtained by leukapheresis, after which PBMCs were separated by Ficoll-Histopaque density gradient centrifugation and cryopreserved in liquid nitrogen vapor phase. Purity and quantity of every magnetically sorted T cell population were checked by analytical flow cytometry. Genomic DNA was isolated from every sorted fraction and measured by UV absorbance on a Nanodrop 2000c. TCR CDR3 regions were amplified from genomic DNA by multiplex PCR using the deep immunoSEQ assay. Extracted genomic DNA from each cell subset was spread evenly across all wells of several immunoSEQ 96-well plates, with each plate serving as a replicate. For sorted subsets, about 0.2 ug genomic DNA, equal to about 30,000 T cell genomes, was loaded into each replicate PCR. Purified libraries were quantified with a Qubit 3.0 fluorometer, sized on a Bioanalyzer 2100, and re-quantified with the KAPA Library Quantification kit. Every immunoSEQ 96-well plate was sequenced on a dedicated single-read 150-cycle Illumina NextSeq 550 flow cell. Under the source paper's analysis protocol: The immunoSEQ output contained only junctional sequences without quality scores, so filtering could not match that applied to full-length reads. Sequences were annotated with PyIR, a Python wrapper for IgBLAST v1.9, and V/J genes and CDR3 were assigned using IMGT germline references. Reads with weak V/J assignments (E-value above 1e-6), missing CDR3, stop codons, out-of-frame junctions, or ambiguous translated residues were removed. A V3J clonotype was defined by an identical inferred V gene, J gene, and CDR3 amino acid sequence. Percentage overlap between repertoires was computed as shared unique clonotypes divided by the size of the smaller repertoire. RTK rarefaction, the Chao1 estimator, and Recon v2.1 estimates of unobserved clonotypes were used to assess repertoire richness. Generation probabilities were computed with OLGA for all TCRbeta clonotypes obtained by the gDNA method from a handful of donors. Not all clones reach the TCRdb copy of this immuneACCESS table, which keeps in-frame sequences only. Checked studies attribute under half of the gap to unresolved V genes and leave the rest unexplained. V and J calls and clone size follow that table, whereas D and trimming were derived from the DNA. The sample profile shows some 500,000 clones; 95% to 97% of them were found once. About 0.054% of the sample lies in the top ten.

The CDR3 starts with the cysteine, ends with the phenylalanine, and has 14 residues. The read is trimmed to its CDR3 DNA, 42 bases read in frame from base 1. The V end loses 5 bases and the J end loses 4 bases, and a stretch of 14 bases separates them. For CDR1 and CDR2, the germline V gene (reference sequence) lists MNHEY and SMNVEV. Findings and caveats that apply to the study as a whole: Naive subsets generally had larger estimated clonotype richness than memory subsets did. Compared with non-shared clonotypes, the clonotypes found in all four sorted-subset donors had higher generation probabilities. When a handful of donors were compared, the shared fraction of clonotypes was about 5% for naive CD4, approximately 3.5% for naive CD8, roughly 2.5% for memory CD4, and about 0.36% for memory CD8. The genetic and exposure-history diversity represented was limited by the small number of donors. Only blood was sampled, and tissue TCR repertoires likely differ from those in blood. Rarefaction of sorted-subset datasets indicated incomplete sequencing despite the large sequencing depth. Pairwise subsampling indicated that sequencing depth was expected to affect the degree of clonotype sharing among donors.

Rearrangement joined TRBV27 to TRBJ1-1; the D gene is possibly TRBD1, with 5 bases matching. Specimen: naive CD4+ T cells sorted from blood. Interpreted using the paper, the cell subset or site label stands for: CD45RA+ positively selected. This TCR was recovered from a woman in her twenties or thirties in good health. The sequenced DNA is TGTGCCAGCAGTAGGTGGGGGGTGGCCACTGAAGCTTTCTTT. Its coded protein is CASSRWGVATEAFF.